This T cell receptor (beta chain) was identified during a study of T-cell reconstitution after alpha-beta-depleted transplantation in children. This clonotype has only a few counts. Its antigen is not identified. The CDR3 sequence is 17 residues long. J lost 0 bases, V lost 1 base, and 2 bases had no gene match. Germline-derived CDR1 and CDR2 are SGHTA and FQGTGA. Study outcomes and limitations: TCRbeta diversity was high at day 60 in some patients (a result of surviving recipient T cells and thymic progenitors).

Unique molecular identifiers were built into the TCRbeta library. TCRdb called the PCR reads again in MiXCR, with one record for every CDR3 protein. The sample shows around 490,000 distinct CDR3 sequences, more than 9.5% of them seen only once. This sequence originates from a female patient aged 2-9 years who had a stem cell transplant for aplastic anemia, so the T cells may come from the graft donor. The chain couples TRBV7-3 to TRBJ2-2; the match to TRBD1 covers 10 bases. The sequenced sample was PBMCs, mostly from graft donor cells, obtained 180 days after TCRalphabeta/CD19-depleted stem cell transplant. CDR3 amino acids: CASSLRGTGANTGELFF. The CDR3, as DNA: TGTGCCAGCAGCTTAAGAGGGACAGGGGCGAACACCGGGGAGCTGTTTTTT.